This T cell receptor (beta chain) stems from a study of shared clonotypes between healthy human individuals. TCRdb keeps only in-frame clones here, not all; method: immunoSEQ multiplex PCR. Of 400,000 to 500,000 clones in the sample, around 80% were seen once. This clone was seen at least ten times. HIV-negative, healthy adults without recent acute infections or vaccinations were the donors. CDR3 length equals 16 residues. The germline V gene has CDR1 MNHEY and CDR2 SMNVEV (reference sequence). V shed 4 bases, J shed 3 bases, and the junction held 11 bases outside the gene matches. Material for sequencing was PBMCs. The chain employs TRBV27 and TRBJ2-7; 8 nucleotides match TRBD2. The TCR originated in a woman in her forties in good health. Some clones in this sample may be carry-over from other donors' samples. As DNA, the CDR3 is TGTGCCAGCAGTTCCCCTGGGGGCGGGAGGCGCTACGAGCAGTACTTC. Translation: CASSSPGGGRRYEQYF.